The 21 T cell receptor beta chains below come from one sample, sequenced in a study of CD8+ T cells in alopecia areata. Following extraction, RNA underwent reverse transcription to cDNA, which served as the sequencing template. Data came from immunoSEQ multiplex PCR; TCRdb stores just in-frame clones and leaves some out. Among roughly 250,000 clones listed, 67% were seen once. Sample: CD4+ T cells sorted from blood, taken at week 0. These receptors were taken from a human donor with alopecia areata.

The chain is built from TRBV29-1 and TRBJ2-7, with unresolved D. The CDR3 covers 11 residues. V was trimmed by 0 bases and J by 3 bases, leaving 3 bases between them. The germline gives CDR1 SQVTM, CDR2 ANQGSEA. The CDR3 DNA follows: TGCAGCGTTGAAGATAACTACGAGCAGTACTTC. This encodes CSVEDNYEQYF.

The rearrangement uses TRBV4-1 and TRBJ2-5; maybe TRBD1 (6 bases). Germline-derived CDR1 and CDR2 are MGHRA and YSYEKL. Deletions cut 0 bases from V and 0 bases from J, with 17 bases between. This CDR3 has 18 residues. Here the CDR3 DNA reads TGCGCCAGCAGCCAAGATCGACTCGCAGGGGCCCACCAAGAGACCCAGTACTTC. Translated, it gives CASSQDRLAGAHQETQYF.

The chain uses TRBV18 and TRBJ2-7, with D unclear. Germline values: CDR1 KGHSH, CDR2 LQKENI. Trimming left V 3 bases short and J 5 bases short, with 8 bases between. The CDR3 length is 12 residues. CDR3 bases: TGTGCCAGCTCACCGGAAAGCCACGAGCAGTACTTC. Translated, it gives CASSPESHEQYF.

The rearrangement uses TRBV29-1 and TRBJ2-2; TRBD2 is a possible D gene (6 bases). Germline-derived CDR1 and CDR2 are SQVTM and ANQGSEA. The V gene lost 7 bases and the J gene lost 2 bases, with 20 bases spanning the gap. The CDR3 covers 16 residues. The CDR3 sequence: CSASDLGGSNTGELFF. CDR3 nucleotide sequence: TGCAGCGCCAGCGACTTGGGGGGTAGTAACACCGGGGAGCTGTTTTTT.

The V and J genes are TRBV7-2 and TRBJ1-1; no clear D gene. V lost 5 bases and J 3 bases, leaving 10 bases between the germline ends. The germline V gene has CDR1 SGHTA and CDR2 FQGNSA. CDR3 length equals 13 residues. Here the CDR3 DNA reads TGTGCCAGCAGCCCCGATCCTTACACTGAAGCTTTCTTT. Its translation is CASSPDPYTEAFF.

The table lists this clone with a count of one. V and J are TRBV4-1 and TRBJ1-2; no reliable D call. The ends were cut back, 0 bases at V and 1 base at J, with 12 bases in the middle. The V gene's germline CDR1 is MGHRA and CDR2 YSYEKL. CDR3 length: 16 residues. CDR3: CASSQETVFLNYGYTF. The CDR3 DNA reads TGCGCCAGCAGCCAAGAAACAGTATTTCTTAACTATGGCTACACCTTC.

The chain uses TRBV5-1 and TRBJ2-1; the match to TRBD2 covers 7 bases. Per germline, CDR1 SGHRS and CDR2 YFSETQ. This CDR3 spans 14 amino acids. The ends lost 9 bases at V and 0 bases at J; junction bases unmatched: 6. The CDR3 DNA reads TGCGCCACTTCGGGGGGAGACTCCTACAATGAGCAGTTCTTC. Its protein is CATSGGDSYNEQFF.

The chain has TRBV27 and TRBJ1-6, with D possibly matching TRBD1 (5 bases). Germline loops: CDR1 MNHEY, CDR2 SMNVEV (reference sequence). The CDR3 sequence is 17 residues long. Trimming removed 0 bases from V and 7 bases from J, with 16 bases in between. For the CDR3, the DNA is TGTGCCAGCAGTTTATCAGGGGCTACATCCCCAAATTCACCCCTCCACTTT. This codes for CASSLSGATSPNSPLHF.

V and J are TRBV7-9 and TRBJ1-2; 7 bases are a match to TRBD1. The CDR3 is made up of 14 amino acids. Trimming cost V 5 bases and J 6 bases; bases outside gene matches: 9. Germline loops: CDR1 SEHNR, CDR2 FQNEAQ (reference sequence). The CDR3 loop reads CASSLPWQGDGYTF. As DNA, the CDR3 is TGTGCCAGCAGCCTACCTTGGCAGGGGGATGGCTACACCTTC.

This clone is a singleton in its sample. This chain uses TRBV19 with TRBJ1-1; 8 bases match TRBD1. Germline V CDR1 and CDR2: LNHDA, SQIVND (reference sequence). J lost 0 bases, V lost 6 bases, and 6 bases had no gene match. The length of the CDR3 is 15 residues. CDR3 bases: TGTGCCAGTAGCCCTCAGGGGGCATTGAACACTGAAGCTTTCTTT. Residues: CASSPQGALNTEAFF.

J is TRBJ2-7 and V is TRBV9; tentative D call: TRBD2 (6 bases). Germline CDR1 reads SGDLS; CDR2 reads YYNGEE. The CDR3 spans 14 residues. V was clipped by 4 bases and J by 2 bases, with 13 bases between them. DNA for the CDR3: TGTGCCAGCAGCACGCGGGACTGGGCCTACGAGCAGTACTTC. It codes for CASSTRDWAYEQYF.

CDR3 residues: CASSAQGGRNQPQHF. In nucleotides, the CDR3 is TGTGCCAGCAGCGCCCAAGGGGGCCGCAATCAGCCCCAGCATTTT. The chain couples TRBV7-2 to TRBJ1-5; 7 nucleotides align to TRBD1. The V segment lost 5 bases and the J segment 2 bases; nucleotides outside the gene matches: 6. The germline CDR1 and CDR2 sequences are SGHTA and FQGNSA. The CDR3 totals 15 residues.

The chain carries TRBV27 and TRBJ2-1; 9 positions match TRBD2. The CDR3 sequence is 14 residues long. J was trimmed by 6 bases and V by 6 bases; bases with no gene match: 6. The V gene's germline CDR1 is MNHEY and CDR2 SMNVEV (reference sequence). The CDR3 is CASRSGGPINEQFF. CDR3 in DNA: TGTGCCAGCAGAAGCGGGGGGCCGATCAATGAGCAGTTCTTC.

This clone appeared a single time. This chain's CDR3 is CSVGGQGWTEAFF. CDR3 nucleotides: TGCAGCGTTGGGGGACAGGGGTGGACTGAAGCTTTCTTT. The chain employs TRBV29-1 and TRBJ1-1, with TRBD1 matching over 10 bases. Germline V gene sequence: CDR1 SQVTM, CDR2 ANQGSEA. The J segment lost 5 bases and the V segment lost 4 bases, leaving 4 bases of the junction unmatched. This CDR3 has 13 residues.

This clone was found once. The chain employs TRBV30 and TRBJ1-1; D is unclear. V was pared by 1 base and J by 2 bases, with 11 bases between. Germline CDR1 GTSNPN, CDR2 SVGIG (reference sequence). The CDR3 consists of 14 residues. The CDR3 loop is CAWSENPGNTEAFF. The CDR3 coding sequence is TGTGCCTGGAGTGAAAACCCAGGAAACACTGAAGCTTTCTTT.

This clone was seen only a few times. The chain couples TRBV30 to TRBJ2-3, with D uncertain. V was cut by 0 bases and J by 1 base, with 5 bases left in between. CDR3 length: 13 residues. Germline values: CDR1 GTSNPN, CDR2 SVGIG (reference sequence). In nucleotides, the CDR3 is TGTGCCTGGAGTGTACGTCGCACAGATACGCAGTATTTT. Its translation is CAWSVRRTDTQYF.

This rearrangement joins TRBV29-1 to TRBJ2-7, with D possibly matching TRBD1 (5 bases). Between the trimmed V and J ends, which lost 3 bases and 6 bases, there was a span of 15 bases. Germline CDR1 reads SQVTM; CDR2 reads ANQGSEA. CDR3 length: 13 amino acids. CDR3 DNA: TGCAGCGTTGATGTGGCAGGGAAGCGCGAGCAGTACTTC. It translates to CSVDVAGKREQYF.

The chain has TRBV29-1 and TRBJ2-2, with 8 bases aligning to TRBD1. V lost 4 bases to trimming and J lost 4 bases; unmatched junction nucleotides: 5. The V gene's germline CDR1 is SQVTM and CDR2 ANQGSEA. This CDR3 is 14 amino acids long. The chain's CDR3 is CSVGTGTGTGELFF. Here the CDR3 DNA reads TGCAGCGTTGGGACAGGGACGGGCACCGGGGAGCTGTTTTTT.

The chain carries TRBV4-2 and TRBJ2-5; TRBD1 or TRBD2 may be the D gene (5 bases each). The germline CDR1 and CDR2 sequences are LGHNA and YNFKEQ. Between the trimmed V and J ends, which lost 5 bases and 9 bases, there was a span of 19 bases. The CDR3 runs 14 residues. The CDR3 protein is CASSEQSERGAQYF. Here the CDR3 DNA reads TGTGCCAGCAGCGAACAGAGCGAGAGGGGCGCCCAGTACTTC.

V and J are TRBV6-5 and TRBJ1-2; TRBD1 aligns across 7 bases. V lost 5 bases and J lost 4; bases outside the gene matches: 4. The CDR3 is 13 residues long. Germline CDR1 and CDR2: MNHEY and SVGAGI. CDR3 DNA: TGTGCCAGCAGTCCGGACAGGACCTATGGCTACACCTTC. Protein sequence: CASSPDRTYGYTF.

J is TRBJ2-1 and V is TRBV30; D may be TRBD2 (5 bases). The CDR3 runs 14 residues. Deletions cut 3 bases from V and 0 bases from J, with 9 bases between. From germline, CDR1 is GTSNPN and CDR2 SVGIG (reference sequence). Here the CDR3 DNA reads TGTGCCTGGAGGAGCCGGGGCTCCTACAATGAGCAGTTCTTC. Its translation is CAWRSRGSYNEQFF. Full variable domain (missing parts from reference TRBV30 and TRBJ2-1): SQTIHQWPATLVQPVGSPLSLECTVEGTSNPNLYWYRQAAGRGLQLLFYSVGIGQISSEVPQNLSASRPQDRQFILSSKKLLLSDSGFYLCAWRSRGSYNEQFFGPGTRLTVL.